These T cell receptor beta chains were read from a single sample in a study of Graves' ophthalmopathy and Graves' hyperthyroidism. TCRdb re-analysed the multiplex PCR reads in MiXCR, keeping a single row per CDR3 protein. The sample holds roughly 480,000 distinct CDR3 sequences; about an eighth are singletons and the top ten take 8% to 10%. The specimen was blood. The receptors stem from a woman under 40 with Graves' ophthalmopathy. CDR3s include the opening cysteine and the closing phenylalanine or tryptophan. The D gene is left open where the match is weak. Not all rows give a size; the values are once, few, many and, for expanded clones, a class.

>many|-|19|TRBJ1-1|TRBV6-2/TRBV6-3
CASSYSGGARISPNTEAFF
TGTGCCAGCAGTTACTCAGGGGGGGCGCGGATTTCCCCGAACACTGAAGCTTTCTTT
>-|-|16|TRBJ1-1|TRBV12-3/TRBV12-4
CASSLGPGGLNTEAFF
TGTGCCAGCAGTTTGGGCCCGGGGGGGCTGAACACTGAAGCTTTCTTT
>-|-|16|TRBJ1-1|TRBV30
CAWRLLWTEPNTEAFF
TGTGCCTGGAGACTTCTATGGACAGAGCCGAACACTGAAGCTTTCTTT
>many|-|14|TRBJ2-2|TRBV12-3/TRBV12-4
CASRSTGFTGELFF
TGTGCCAGCAGGTCAACCGGGTTTACCGGGGAGCTGTTTTTT
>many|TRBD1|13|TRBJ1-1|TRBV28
CASQGQTNTEAFF
TGTGCCAGCCAGGGACAGACGAACACTGAAGCTTTCTTT
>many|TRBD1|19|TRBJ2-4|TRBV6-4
CASSVPAGQGFLAKNIQYF
TGTGCCAGCAGTGTGCCCGCGGGACAGGGGTTCCTAGCCAAAAACATTCAGTACTTC
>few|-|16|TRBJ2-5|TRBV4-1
CASSQEGSGGSGTQYF
TGCGCCAGCAGCCAAGAAGGGTCTGGTGGCAGTGGGACCCAGTACTTC
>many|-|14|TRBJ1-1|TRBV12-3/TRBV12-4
CASAYPPGDTEAFF
TGTGCCAGCGCTTACCCCCCAGGGGACACTGAAGCTTTCTTT
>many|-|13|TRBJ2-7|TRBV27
CASSYRDHYEQYF
TGTGCCAGCAGCTACCGGGACCACTACGAGCAGTACTTC
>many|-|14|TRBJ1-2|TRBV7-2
CASSLEWSDYGYTF
TGTGCCAGCAGCTTAGAATGGTCGGACTATGGCTACACCTTC
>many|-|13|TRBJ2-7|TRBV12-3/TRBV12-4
CASRGTSDYEQYF
TGTGCCAGCAGGGGGACATCTGACTACGAGCAGTACTTC
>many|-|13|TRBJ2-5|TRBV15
CATSRDPRETQYF
TGTGCCACCAGCAGAGATCCTCGAGAGACCCAGTACTTC
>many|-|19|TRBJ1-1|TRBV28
CASSLLPPLFRLENTEAFF
TGTGCCAGCAGTTTATTGCCCCCCTTATTCCGACTGGAGAACACTGAAGCTTTCTTT
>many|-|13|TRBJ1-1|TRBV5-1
CASSREPASEAFF
TGCGCCAGCAGCCGAGAACCGGCCAGTGAAGCTTTCTTT
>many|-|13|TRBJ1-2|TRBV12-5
CASGIGDNYGYTF
TGTGCTAGTGGTATAGGGGATAACTATGGCTACACCTTC
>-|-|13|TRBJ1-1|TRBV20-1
CSAVTGAYTEAFF
TGCAGTGCGGTGACAGGCGCCTACACTGAAGCTTTCTTT
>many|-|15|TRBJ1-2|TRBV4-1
CASSQRGGGLAGYTF
TGCGCCAGCAGCCAACGCGGGGGGGGTCTCGCCGGCTACACCTTC
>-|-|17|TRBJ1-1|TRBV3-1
CASSQDLTWEGYTEAFF
TGTGCCAGCAGCCAAGATCTCACCTGGGAGGGATACACTGAAGCTTTCTTT
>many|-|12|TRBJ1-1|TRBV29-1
CSVNGARTEAFF
TGCAGCGTAAATGGGGCTCGGACTGAAGCTTTCTTT
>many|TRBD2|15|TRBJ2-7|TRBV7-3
CASSLGGSSPYEQYF
TGTGCCAGCAGCTTAGGCGGGAGTTCCCCCTACGAGCAGTACTTC
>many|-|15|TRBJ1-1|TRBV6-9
CASSYRRRGRTEAFF
TGTGCCAGCAGTTACAGACGTAGAGGCAGAACTGAAGCTTTCTTT
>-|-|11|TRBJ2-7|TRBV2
CARGSAGEQYF
TGTGCCAGGGGGTCCGCGGGGGAGCAGTACTTC
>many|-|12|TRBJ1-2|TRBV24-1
CATSVDNYGYTF
TGTGCCACCAGTGTGGACAACTATGGCTACACCTTC
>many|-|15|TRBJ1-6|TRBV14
CASSQAGGNNSPLHF
TGTGCCAGCAGCCAAGCGGGGGGTAATAATTCACCCCTCCACTTT
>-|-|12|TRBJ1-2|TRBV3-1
CASSQADYGYTF
TGTGCCAGCAGCCAGGCTGATTATGGCTACACCTTC
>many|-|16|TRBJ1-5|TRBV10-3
CAISEQRGSSNQPQHF
TGTGCCATCAGTGAGCAGAGGGGATCGAGCAATCAGCCCCAGCATTTT
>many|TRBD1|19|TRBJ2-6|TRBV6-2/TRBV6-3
CASSPDRAQFTSGANVLTF
TGTGCCAGCAGCCCGGACAGGGCCCAATTCACCTCTGGGGCCAACGTCCTGACTTTC
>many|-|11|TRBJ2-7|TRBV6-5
CASSYLGREYF
TGTGCCAGCAGTTATTTAGGGAGAGAGTACTTC
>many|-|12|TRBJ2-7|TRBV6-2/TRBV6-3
CASKATDYEQYF
TGTGCCAGCAAGGCAACGGACTACGAGCAGTACTTC
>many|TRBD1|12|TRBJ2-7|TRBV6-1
CASSHTGDEQYF
TGTGCCAGCAGTCATACAGGGGATGAGCAGTACTTC
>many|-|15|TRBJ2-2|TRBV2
CASSELVLDTGELFF
TGTGCCAGCAGTGAGTTGGTTTTGGACACCGGGGAGCTGTTTTTT
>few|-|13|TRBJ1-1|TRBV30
CACEKGANTEAFF
TGTGCCTGCGAAAAAGGGGCGAACACTGAAGCTTTCTTT
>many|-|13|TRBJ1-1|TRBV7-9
CASSSGVWTEAFF
TGTGCCAGCAGCTCAGGGGTTTGGACTGAAGCTTTCTTT
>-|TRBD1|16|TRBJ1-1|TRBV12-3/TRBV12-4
CASTLEMRQGAAEAFF
TGTGCCAGCACCCTGGAGATGCGACAGGGGGCTGCTGAAGCTTTCTTT
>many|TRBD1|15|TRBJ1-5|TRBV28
CASSLRTGINQPQHF
TGTGCCAGCAGTTTACGGACAGGTATCAATCAGCCCCAGCATTTT
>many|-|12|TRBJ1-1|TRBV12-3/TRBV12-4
CASSLGNTEAFF
TGTGCCAGCAGTTTAGGGAACACTGAAGCTTTCTTT
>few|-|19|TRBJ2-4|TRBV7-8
CASSPAGRTRTGLKNIQYF
TGTGCCAGCAGCCCCGCCGGCCGCACTCGGACGGGGCTCAAAAACATTCAGTACTTC
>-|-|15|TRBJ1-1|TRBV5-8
CASSLDGTTNTEAFF
TGTGCCAGCAGCTTGGACGGGACTACTAACACTGAAGCTTTCTTT
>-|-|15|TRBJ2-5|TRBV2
CASSEDVGSRGTQYF
TGTGCCAGCAGTGAAGATGTAGGGAGTAGGGGGACCCAGTACTTC
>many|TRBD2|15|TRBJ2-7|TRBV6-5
CASSFRLAGIYEQYF
TGTGCCAGCAGTTTCCGACTAGCGGGAATTTACGAGCAGTACTTC
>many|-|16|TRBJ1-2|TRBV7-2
CASSLTWPGRFYGYTF
TGTGCCAGCAGCTTAACGTGGCCAGGGAGGTTCTATGGCTACACCTTC
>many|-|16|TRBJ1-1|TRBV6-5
CASSYSTWEGLTEAFF
TGTGCCAGCAGTTACTCGACGTGGGAGGGGTTGACTGAAGCTTTCTTT